These 24 T cell receptor beta chains came from one sample sequenced in a study of cytomegalovirus exposure and HLA in healthy donors. TCRdb's table, derived via immunoSEQ multiplex PCR, lists solely in-frame clones and lacks some. This table has over 75,000 clones, 85% appearing once. Sequencing input: PBMCs. The receptors here all came from a man aged 18 to 29 in good health and CMV-seropositive.

This clone was counted a few times. The chain uses TRBV6-5 and TRBJ1-2; TRBD1 matches 7 bases. Unmatched junction bases numbered 4, after V lost 0 bases and J lost 3 bases. The CDR3 has 15 residues. Per germline, CDR1 MNHEY and CDR2 SVGAGI. The CDR3 loop reads CASSYSAGGYYGYTF. Here the CDR3 DNA reads TGTGCCAGCAGTTACTCGGCAGGGGGATACTATGGCTACACCTTC.

This CDR3 reads CASSLKVSAYNEQFF. The CDR3 DNA reads as TGCGCCAGCAGCTTGAAAGTTAGCGCCTACAATGAGCAGTTCTTC. The chain uses TRBV5-1 and TRBJ2-1, with D tentatively TRBD2 (5 bases). Germline CDR1 SGHRS, CDR2 YFSETQ. The ends were cut back, 1 base at V and 2 bases at J, with 10 bases in the middle. This CDR3 comprises 15 residues.

The chain joins TRBV5-1 to TRBJ2-1; 9 bases match TRBD2. Trimming took 2 bases from V and 3 from J; bases not matched to a gene: 3. From germline, CDR1 is SGHRS and CDR2 YFSETQ. The CDR3 runs 15 residues. CDR3 residues: CASSLGTSLYNEQFF. The CDR3 coding sequence is TGCGCCAGCAGCTTAGGGACTAGCCTCTACAATGAGCAGTTCTTC.

The V and J genes are TRBV30 and TRBJ2-1, with a tentative D call TRBD2 (7 bases). Germline V gene data show CDR1 as GTSNPN and CDR2 as SVGIG (reference sequence). Between the trimmed V and J ends, which lost 8 bases and 2 bases, there was a span of 13 bases. The CDR3 is 13 amino acids. CDR3: CAGEGETYNEQFF. The CDR3, as DNA: TGTGCCGGGGAGGGGGAGACCTACAATGAGCAGTTCTTC. Complete variable domain (other parts from reference TRBV30 and TRBJ2-1): SQTIHQWPATLVQPVGSPLSLECTVEGTSNPNLYWYRQAAGRGLQLLFYSVGIGQISSEVPQNLSASRPQDRQFILSSKKLLLSDSGFYLCAGEGETYNEQFFGPGTRLTVL.

The chain couples TRBV7-9 to TRBJ2-3, with a tentative D call TRBD1 (6 bases). Germline V gene lookup returns CDR1 SEHNR and CDR2 FQNEAQ (reference sequence). CDR3 length: 13 residues. V shed 0 bases and J shed 6 bases, with 7 bases lying between them. The CDR3 region is CASSLAQGDTQYF. In DNA form, the CDR3 reads TGTGCCAGCAGCTTAGCGCAGGGGGATACGCAGTATTTT.

The V call is TRBV6-1, the J call TRBJ2-5; the D gene is possibly TRBD1 (5 bases). The V gene lost 2 bases and the J gene lost 4 bases, with 14 bases spanning the gap. The CDR3 consists of 15 residues. Looked up from germline, CDR1 is MNHNS and CDR2 is SASEGT. The CDR3, as DNA: TGTGCCAGCAGTGAATTCTGGGGCAGGGCAGAGACCCAGTACTTC. Amino acids: CASSEFWGRAETQYF.

The chain employs TRBV6-4 and TRBJ2-1; the D is unclear. The CDR3 is 13 amino acids. Germline CDR1 reads MRHNA; CDR2 reads SNTAGT. The V and J ends lost 4 bases and 0 bases respectively, with 4 bases between them. CDR3: CASSASSYNEQFF. The DNA of the CDR3 is TGTGCCAGCAGTGCTAGCTCCTACAATGAGCAGTTCTTC.

The chain joins TRBV6-5 to TRBJ2-7; D ambiguous. Germline values: CDR1 MNHEY, CDR2 SVGAGI. This CDR3 has 14 amino acids. V lost 2 bases and J 0 bases, leaving 8 bases between the germline ends. DNA for the CDR3: TGTGCCAGCAGTTACATGATGGACTCCTACGAGCAGTACGTC. It encodes CASSYMMDSYEQYV.

This sequence joins TRBV7-2 and TRBJ2-7, with TRBD2 matching over 7 bases. Germline CDR1 reads SGHTA; CDR2 reads FQGNSA. V gave up 1 base and J gave up 0 bases; unmatched junction bases: 3. The CDR3 runs 15 residues. Here the CDR3 reads CASSLGGGGSYEQYF. The CDR3 DNA reads TGTGCCAGCAGCTTAGGGGGCGGGGGCTCCTACGAGCAGTACTTC.

The rearrangement links TRBV2 to TRBJ2-1, with 9 bases identical to TRBD2. With V trimmed by 3 bases and J by 2 bases, 5 bases remained unmatched. The CDR3 has 16 residues. Per the germline V gene, CDR1 is SNHLY and CDR2 is FYNNEI. CDR3: CASSEGLAGTYNEQFF. In DNA, the CDR3 is TGTGCCAGCAGTGAGGGGCTAGCGGGGACCTACAATGAGCAGTTCTTC.

The chain joins TRBV27 to TRBJ2-5; possible D gene TRBD1, 6 bases. CDR3 length: 16 amino acids. The V gene lost 6 bases and the J gene lost 1 base, with 18 bases spanning the gap. Germline CDR1 MNHEY, CDR2 SMNVEV (reference sequence). CDR3 sequence reads: CASSPRVKDSQETQYF. In DNA form, the CDR3 reads TGTGCCAGCAGCCCAAGGGTTAAGGACAGCCAAGAGACCCAGTACTTC.

The rearrangement joins TRBV10-3 to TRBJ1-1; tentative D call: TRBD1 (6 bases). CDR3 length: 13 residues. V was shortened by 7 bases and J by 3 bases, with 12 bases between the two germline ends. The V gene's germline CDR1 is ENHRY and CDR2 SYGVKD. CDR3 sequence reads: CAINLQGDTEAFF. The CDR3, as DNA: TGTGCCATCAACCTACAGGGAGACACTGAAGCTTTCTTT.

This rearrangement joins TRBV4-1 to TRBJ2-2, with 8 bases matching TRBD1. CDR3 length equals 16 residues. The trim removed 1 base at V and 4 bases at J, leaving 5 bases unmatched. CDR1 is MGHRA and CDR2 is YSYEKL in the germline V gene. This CDR3 is CASSQAGTGLTGELFF. As DNA, the CDR3 is TGCGCCAGCAGCCAAGCCGGGACAGGCCTCACCGGGGAGCTGTTTTTT.

This chain links TRBV9 with TRBJ2-1, with D possibly TRBD2 on 5 matching bases. V was trimmed by 4 bases and J by 3 bases, leaving 14 bases between them. Looked up from germline, CDR1 is SGDLS and CDR2 is YYNGEE. This CDR3 contains 15 residues. In nucleotides, the CDR3 is TGTGCCAGCAGCCCCGACGGAGCGGACTACAATGAGCAGTTCTTC. It encodes CASSPDGADYNEQFF.

This clone has more than one count but fewer than ten. The chain employs TRBV7-9 and TRBJ2-7; D unclear. Trimming pared 5 bases from V and 2 bases from J, leaving 13 bases between. Germline values: CDR1 SEHNR, CDR2 FQNEAQ (reference sequence). The CDR3 covers 14 residues. Here the CDR3 DNA reads TGTGCCAGCAGCCCTGCGGTGGTGGCCTACGAGCAGTACTTC. Its protein is CASSPAVVAYEQYF.

This chain joins TRBV6-5 and TRBJ1-2; D is ambiguous. The CDR3 is 14 amino acids. Germline-derived CDR1 and CDR2 are MNHEY and SVGAGI. Trimming removed 4 bases at V and 2 bases at J, with 11 bases between. The CDR3 DNA reads as TGTGCCAGCAGTTCGGGTCATAAAAACTATGGCTACACCTTC. Encoded protein: CASSSGHKNYGYTF.

This chain connects TRBV7-3 to TRBJ2-1; TRBD2 is a possible D gene (6 bases). From germline, CDR1 is SGHTA and CDR2 FQGTGA. The V end lost 5 bases, the J end lost 3 bases, and 14 bases lay between the germline ends. The CDR3 is made up of 15 amino acids. The CDR3 spells CASSPRETFYNEQFF. CDR3 DNA sequence: TGTGCCAGCAGCCCTCGGGAGACCTTCTACAATGAGCAGTTCTTC.

This clone showed up just once. The gene calls are TRBV4-1 and TRBJ1-1; D unclear. Germline-derived CDR1 and CDR2 are MGHRA and YSYEKL. V lost 1 base to trimming and J lost 4 bases, with 10 bases between them. The CDR3 is 14 amino acids. CDR3 DNA sequence: TGCGCCAGCAGCCAAGGGGCAGCAACCACTGAAGCTTTCTTT. Translated: CASSQGAATTEAFF.

The chain joins TRBV19 to TRBJ1-2; TRBD1 matches 7 bases. From germline, CDR1 is LNHDA and CDR2 SQIVND (reference sequence). Trimming took 6 bases from V and 1 from J; bases not matched to a gene: 11. The CDR3 is made up of 16 amino acids. CDR3 loop: CASRTFRDSYNYGYTF. The CDR3 coding sequence is TGTGCCAGTAGGACTTTCCGGGACAGCTATAACTATGGCTACACCTTC.

The CDR3 protein is CASSQGQGVVNTEAFF. CDR3 bases: TGCGCCAGCAGCCAGGGACAGGGGGTTGTGAACACTGAAGCTTTCTTT. The V call is TRBV4-1, the J call TRBJ1-1; 11 positions agree with TRBD1. Unmatched junction bases numbered 3, after V lost 3 bases and J lost 0 bases. The CDR3 totals 16 residues. Germline lookup yields CDR1 MGHRA and CDR2 YSYEKL.

This clone was found once. This sequence joins TRBV5-5 and TRBJ2-3; the D gene is possibly TRBD1 (5 bases). Germline V gives CDR1 SGHKS, CDR2 YYEKEE (reference sequence). The CDR3 has 16 residues. Trimming took off 2 bases at V and 2 bases at J, with 15 bases between the two ends. The DNA of the CDR3 is TGTGCCAGCAGCTTTGGAAGGGGCGCGTCCACAGATACGCAGTATTTT. It yields the protein CASSFGRGASTDTQYF.

This chain joins TRBV10-3 and TRBJ2-2; tentative D call: TRBD2 (5 bases). Trimming left V 3 bases short and J 4 bases short, with 12 bases between. This CDR3 comprises 15 residues. Germline CDR1 reads ENHRY; CDR2 reads SYGVKD. The CDR3 reads CAISEPGKITGELFF. The CDR3 DNA is TGTGCCATCAGTGAACCCGGGAAGATCACCGGGGAGCTGTTTTTT.

The gene calls are TRBV27 and TRBJ2-1; 8 bases agree with TRBD2. Trimming cost V 5 bases and J 0 bases; bases outside gene matches: 0. Germline values: CDR1 MNHEY, CDR2 SMNVEV (reference sequence). The CDR3 is 14 amino acids. CDR3 protein: CASSSGSSYNEQFF. The CDR3 nucleotides read TGTGCCAGCAGTAGCGGGAGCTCCTACAATGAGCAGTTCTTC.

V and J are TRBV18 and TRBJ1-5; D might be TRBD1 (6 bases). V was trimmed by 3 bases and J by 4 bases, leaving 10 bases between them. The CDR3 has 14 residues. Germline loops: CDR1 KGHSH, CDR2 LQKENI. CDR3 sequence: CASSPTGWNQPQHF. In DNA, the CDR3 is TGTGCCAGCTCACCCACAGGGTGGAATCAGCCCCAGCATTTT.